A single sample gave rise to the 29 T cell receptor beta chains below, sequenced in a study of spatial heterogeneity in lung cancer. Time point defined: sample taken at primary tumor resection. From the 5' RACE reads, TCRdb called clonotypes with MiXCR, one entry per CDR3 protein. This sample yields fewer than 15,000 distinct CDR3 sequences, of which around 6.6% are seen a single time; approximately 3.5% belongs to the top ten. Study-wide results and caveats: Tumors with more nonsynonymous mutations had more expanded intratumoral alpha and beta TCRs.

Antigens of these TCRs are unknown. The sequenced sample was lung tumor tissue, obtained at surgery. The source of these receptors is a female donor with early-stage non-small cell lung cancer.

In its sample, this clonotype is medium-sized (0.01 to 0.1%). The chain joins TRBV3-1 to TRBJ2-4, with 7 bases fitting TRBD2. The V gene end was trimmed by 6 bases and the J gene end by 2 bases; junction bases not matched to a gene: 13. Looked up from germline, CDR1 is LGHDT and CDR2 is YNNKEL (reference sequence). The CDR3 extends over 17 amino acids. CDR3 region: CASSSGGSTGSKNIQYF. The CDR3, as DNA: TGTGCCAGCAGTTCGGGAGGATCCACCGGGTCCAAAAACATTCAGTACTTC.

Within the sample, this clonotype is medium-sized (0.01 to 0.1%). The V call is TRBV5-1, the J call TRBJ1-1; no definite D call. Trimming took 4 bases from V and 1 from J, leaving 11 bases between them. The V gene's germline CDR1 is SGHRS and CDR2 YFSETQ. The CDR3 spans 14 residues. In nucleotides, the CDR3 is TGCGCCAGCAGCCAGACGACCGGGAACACTGAAGCTTTCTTT. This translates into CASSQTTGNTEAFF.

The sample holds many counts of this clonotype. At one end the junction does not follow the germline gene, possibly because of a read error. V and J are TRBV20-1 and TRBJ1-6; a weak D match, TRBD1 (5 bases). CDR1 DFQATT and CDR2 SNEGSKA come from the germline V gene (reference sequence). This CDR3 has 15 residues. Written as DNA, the CDR3 is TGCAGTGCTGGAGAGGGGAGCTCCTATAATTCACCCCTCCACTTT. It yields the protein CSAGEGSSYNSPLHF.

This clonotype has a count of ten or more. This rearrangement joins TRBV20-1 to TRBJ2-1; 8 nucleotides match TRBD1. Germline-derived CDR1 and CDR2 are DFQATT and SNEGSKA (reference sequence). The CDR3 is made up of 13 amino acids. J was trimmed by 7 bases and V by 8 bases; bases with no gene match: 10. The CDR3, as DNA: TGCAGTCTACGTGGACAGGGTGGAAATGAGCAGTTCTTC. The encoded protein is CSLRGQGGNEQFF.

This clonotype occurred many times. V and J are TRBV4-2 and TRBJ2-1, with D hard to call. The CDR3 length is 16 residues. V was pared by 1 base and J by 4 bases, with 14 bases between. The germline gives CDR1 LGHNA, CDR2 YNFKEQ. CDR3 DNA: TGTGCCAGCAGCCAAGGTGTTCTGGCAACGTACAATGAGCAGTTCTTC. Translating gives CASSQGVLATYNEQFF.

This clonotype is medium-sized (0.01 to 0.1%) within its sample. The chain employs TRBV18 and TRBJ2-7; 11 nucleotides match TRBD2. This CDR3 is built from 14 residues. Looked up from germline, CDR1 is KGHSH and CDR2 is LQKENI. Trimming at V came to 3 bases and at J to 3 bases, leaving 1 base not matched to a gene. The CDR3 region has the DNA TGTGCCAGCTCACCTACTAGCGGGAGCTACGAGCAGTACTTC. Its protein is CASSPTSGSYEQYF.

In this sample, this clonotype turned up many times. This chain connects TRBV19 to TRBJ2-1; unclear D gene. From germline, CDR1 is LNHDA and CDR2 SQIVND (reference sequence). The CDR3 covers 15 residues. Trimming cost V 5 bases and J 1 base, with 12 bases left between them. The CDR3 here is CASSGGKSSYNEQFF. CDR3 DNA sequence: TGTGCCAGTAGTGGCGGAAAGTCTTCCTACAATGAGCAGTTCTTC.

Many counts were recorded for this clonotype. This chain connects TRBV29-1 to TRBJ1-5, with unresolved D. CDR1 is SQVTM and CDR2 is ANQGSEA in the germline V gene. Trimming left V 8 bases short and J 6 bases short, with 17 bases between. CDR3 length: 13 amino acids. Here the CDR3 reads CSPLGGSGQPQHF. The CDR3 bases are TGCAGCCCCCTAGGAGGGTCTGGTCAGCCCCAGCATTTT.

By sample fraction, this clonotype is medium-sized. The chain is built from TRBV9 and TRBJ1-3; a weak D match, TRBD1 (5 bases). The CDR3 length is 15 residues. CDR1 and CDR2 (germline): SGDLS, YYNGEE. Trimming removed 3 bases at V and 0 bases at J, with 10 bases between. The CDR3 here is CASSDGTVSGNTIYF. CDR3 bases: TGTGCCAGCAGCGACGGGACTGTCTCTGGAAACACCATATATTTT.

By share of the sample, this clonotype is medium-sized (0.01 to 0.1%). The chain couples TRBV25-1 to TRBJ2-5; D may be TRBD2 (6 bases). Germline V gives CDR1 MGHDK, CDR2 SYGVNS. This CDR3 is 14 amino acids long. The germline V and J ends were trimmed by 7 bases and 4 bases, with 16 bases remaining between them. In DNA form, the CDR3 reads TGTGCCAGCACCGGACTGGGAGGTCCAGAGACCCAGTACTTC. Its translation: CASTGLGGPETQYF.

Ten or more counts support this clonotype. The CDR3: CASSVQGAVEQYF. CDR3 bases: TGTGCCAGCAGCGTACAGGGGGCGGTCGAGCAGTACTTC. The J gene is TRBJ2-7, the V gene TRBV7-9; 9 bases align to TRBD1. The CDR3 length is 13 residues. Germline trimming cut 5 bases from V and 6 bases from J; bases unmatched to any gene: 5. The germline CDR1 and CDR2 sequences are SEHNR and FQNEAQ (reference sequence).

In its sample, this clonotype was seen many times. This chain uses TRBV29-1 with TRBJ2-3, with D tentatively TRBD2 (5 bases). The CDR3 runs 13 residues. Germline V lookup: CDR1 SQVTM, CDR2 ANQGSEA. The CDR3 region has the DNA TGCTCCCTGGAAGGCGGGTCCACAGATACGCAGTATTTT. Residues: CSLEGGSTDTQYF.

This clonotype was seen ten or more times. The chain carries TRBV5-4 and TRBJ2-2; 7 nucleotides line up with TRBD1. The V and J ends lost 4 bases and 6 bases, in that order; junction bases with no gene match: 6. This CDR3 has 14 residues. The germline CDR1 and CDR2 sequences are SGHNT and YYREEE (reference sequence). The CDR3, as DNA: TGTGCCAGCAGCGGTACTGACAGGGCCGGGGAGCTGTTTTTT. Its translation: CASSGTDRAGELFF. Combining the CDR3 with reference TRBV5-4 and TRBJ2-2 gives the whole variable domain ETGVTQSPTHLIKTRGQQVTLRCSSQSGHNTVSWYQQALGQGPQFIFQYYREEENGRGNFPPRFSGLQFPNYSSELNVNALELDDSALYLCASSGTDRAGELFFGEGSRLTVL.

This clonotype was recorded at least ten times. This chain joins TRBV6-6 and TRBJ2-7; D is uncertain. CDR3 length: 19 residues. V lost 3 bases and J lost 4, with 28 bases in between. CDR1 is MNHNY, CDR2 SVGAGI, per germline (reference sequence). For the CDR3, the DNA is TGTGCCAGCAGTTATGTCGGCCTTTCCCCCACCATACCTAAGTACGAGCAGTACTTC. Its translation is CASSYVGLSPTIPKYEQYF.

This clonotype was counted many times. This rearrangement joins TRBV6-2 or TRBV6-3 to TRBJ1-1; D gene ambiguous. Germline V CDR1 and CDR2: MNHEY, SVGEGT. Trimming pared 7 bases from V and 4 bases from J, leaving 13 bases between. The CDR3 has 13 residues. Here the CDR3 reads CASILIGSTEAFF. In DNA form, the CDR3 reads TGTGCCAGCATCCTGATTGGTAGCACTGAAGCTTTCTTT.

This clonotype came up many times. V and J are TRBV12-3 or TRBV12-4 and TRBJ2-4; the match to TRBD2 covers 10 bases. V lost 7 bases to trimming and J lost 1 base; unmatched junction nucleotides: 4. CDR3 size: 15 residues. CDR3 nucleotide sequence: TGTGCCAGCACCGGGGGACTAGCGGCCAAAAACATTCAGTACTTC. This codes for CASTGGLAAKNIQYF.

The chain is built from TRBV7-9 and TRBJ2-1; 8 nucleotides line up with TRBD2. The CDR3 consists of 16 residues. The V gene end was trimmed by 5 bases and the J gene end by 4 bases; junction bases not matched to a gene: 10. In germline, CDR1 is SEHNR, CDR2 FQNEAQ (reference sequence). The CDR3 region is CASSPRGGRTYNEQFF. Here the CDR3 DNA reads TGTGCCAGCAGCCCCCGGGGCGGGAGGACTTACAATGAGCAGTTCTTC. The variable domain in full, completed from reference TRBV7-9 and TRBJ2-1, reads DTGVSQNPRHKITKRGQNVTFRCDPISEHNRLYWYRQTLGQGPEFLTYFQNEAQLEKSRLLSDRFSAERPKGSFSTLEIQRTEQGDSAMYLCASSPRGGRTYNEQFFGPGTRLTVL.

At least ten counts were recorded for this clonotype. The chain combines TRBV5-5 with TRBJ1-2; no definite D call. CDR1 is SGHKS, CDR2 YYEKEE, per germline (reference sequence). Trimming took 0 bases from V and 6 from J, leaving 12 bases between them. The length of the CDR3 is 14 residues. The CDR3 region has the DNA TGTGCCAGCAGCTTGGGCCTATCTTGGAATGGCTACACCTTC. Translated, it gives CASSLGLSWNGYTF.

This clonotype was recorded many times. The chain uses TRBV6-1 and TRBJ1-5; tentative D call: TRBD1 (5 bases). V lost 3 bases and J lost 4, with 10 bases in between. The CDR3 has 14 residues. Germline V gives CDR1 MNHNS, CDR2 SASEGT. CDR3 nucleotides: TGTGCCAGCAGTGATATTAAGGGGAATCAGCCCCAGCATTTT. This sequence encodes CASSDIKGNQPQHF.

This clonotype has at least ten counts. This sequence joins TRBV5-1 and TRBJ1-1; unclear D gene. This CDR3 spans 14 amino acids. Between the trimmed V and J ends, which lost 4 bases and 3 bases, there was a span of 13 bases. The germline V gene encodes CDR1 SGHRS and CDR2 YFSETQ. The CDR3 loop is CASSPKDSYTEAFF. The DNA for the CDR3 is TGCGCCAGCAGCCCAAAGGACTCTTACACTGAAGCTTTCTTT.

This clonotype has more than one count but fewer than ten. V and J are TRBV3-1 and TRBJ2-5; 9 nucleotides agree with TRBD2. The J segment lost 5 bases and the V segment lost 1 base, leaving 5 bases of the junction unmatched. The CDR3 length is 15 residues. The germline CDR1 and CDR2 sequences are LGHDT and YNNKEL (reference sequence). The CDR3 loop reads CASSQGGGAGETQYF. CDR3 DNA: TGTGCCAGCAGCCAAGGCGGGGGGGCCGGGGAGACCCAGTACTTC.

In its sample, this clonotype is large. The genes are TRBV27 and TRBJ2-3; D ambiguous. This CDR3 region has 18 residues. Per the germline V gene, CDR1 is MNHEY and CDR2 is SMNVEV (reference sequence). V gave up 2 bases and J gave up 6 bases, with 24 bases separating them. The CDR3: CASSLIPGRGQLLDTQYF. In DNA form, the CDR3 reads TGTGCCAGCAGTTTAATCCCCGGGCGTGGGCAGCTTTTGGATACGCAGTATTTT.

This clonotype occurred many times. The V call is TRBV5-4, the J call TRBJ2-1; TRBD2 matches at 12 bases. The CDR3 runs 16 residues. Unmatched junction bases numbered 8, after V lost 1 base and J lost 9 bases. Germline V gene data show CDR1 as SGHNT and CDR2 as YYREEE (reference sequence). The CDR3 DNA is TGTGCCAGCAGCTTGCTTGTACTAGCGGGAGGAGGTGAGCAGTTCTTC. Protein sequence: CASSLLVLAGGGEQFF.

The rearrangement uses TRBV27 and TRBJ2-7; TRBD1 agrees at 8 bases. The germline V gene encodes CDR1 MNHEY and CDR2 SMNVEV (reference sequence). The CDR3 loop spans 14 amino acids. Germline trimming cut 5 bases from V and 5 bases from J; bases unmatched to any gene: 8. This CDR3 reads CASSPRTGPDEQYF. CDR3 sequence (DNA): TGTGCCAGCAGTCCGCGGACAGGGCCCGACGAGCAGTACTTC.

This clonotype was detected many times. V and J are TRBV7-2 and TRBJ2-5; perhaps TRBD2 as D (6 bases). Trimming took off 2 bases at V and 5 bases at J, with 12 bases between the two ends. Germline-derived CDR1 and CDR2 are SGHTA and FQGNSA. This CDR3 is built from 14 residues. The CDR3 loop reads CASSLTLARETQYF. The DNA for the CDR3 is TGTGCCAGCAGCTTAACCCTAGCGAGGGAGACCCAGTACTTC.

In its sample, this clonotype was seen many times. The chain couples TRBV20-1 to TRBJ1-6; 9 nucleotides align to TRBD1. The CDR3 length is 18 residues. V shed 0 bases, J shed 1 base, and the junction held 7 bases outside the gene matches. The germline V gene encodes CDR1 DFQATT and CDR2 SNEGSKA (reference sequence). CDR3 loop: CSARDWDREGSYNSPLHF. DNA for the CDR3: TGCAGTGCTAGAGATTGGGACAGGGAGGGGTCCTATAATTCACCCCTCCACTTT.

There are many counts of this clonotype. The CDR3 region is CASSPSGTDNSPLHF. The CDR3 DNA sequence: TGTGCCAGCTCACCATCCGGGACAGATAATTCACCCCTCCACTTT. This chain links TRBV18 with TRBJ1-6; 7 bases align to TRBD1. CDR1 and CDR2 (germline): KGHSH, LQKENI. J was trimmed by 5 bases and V by 2 bases; bases with no gene match: 3. The CDR3 totals 15 residues. Combining the CDR3 with reference TRBV18 and TRBJ1-6 gives the whole variable domain NAGVMQNPRHLVRRRGQEARLRCSPMKGHSHVYWYRQLPEEGLKFMVYLQKENIIDESGMPKERFSAEFPKEGPSILRIQQVVRGDSAAYFCASSPSGTDNSPLHFGNGTRLTVT.

To note about this clonotype: A much larger clone differs from this one at a single base, so this may be a read error. This chain links TRBV4-2 with TRBJ2-3; D gene ambiguous. Trimming stripped 0 bases from V and 8 bases from J, with 12 bases between. Germline CDR1 and CDR2: LGHNA and YNFKEQ. The CDR3 extends over 14 amino acids. This CDR3 is CASSQDLGKGTQYF. CDR3 nucleotides: TGTGCCAGCAGCCAAGATCTCGGAAAGGGTACGCAGTATTTT.

There are many counts of this clonotype. The CDR3 loop is CATQPADRLNEQYF. CDR3 DNA sequence: TGTGCCACCCAGCCTGCCGACCGGTTGAACGAGCAGTACTTC. This chain links TRBV24-1 with TRBJ2-7; D is unresolved. The CDR3 contains 14 residues. CDR1 KGHDR and CDR2 SFDVKD come from the germline V gene. V was cut by 9 bases and J by 5 bases, with 19 bases left in between.